These T cell receptor beta chains were read from a single sample in a study of blood T cell repertoires in COVID-19. TCRdb keeps only in-frame clones here, not all; method: immunoSEQ multiplex PCR. The repertoire holds approximately 210,000 clones, with about four fifths as singletons. The material sequenced was peripheral blood. Receptors originate from a woman aged 45-59 years with acute or convalescent COVID-19. CDR3s include the opening cysteine and the closing phenylalanine or tryptophan. The order of the fields is V gene, J gene, CDR3 protein.

TRBV10-3	TRBJ2-3	CAIRFSGGTDTQYF
TRBV18	TRBJ2-7	CASSSTQGVGAYEQYF
TRBV9	TRBJ2-2	CASTGTGGTGELFF
TRBV2	TRBJ2-1	CASSRGPAGGQRNEQFF
TRBV2	TRBJ1-1	CASSGAWAFF
TRBV7-2	TRBJ1-1	CASSLGQVLNTEAFF
TRBV5-1	TRBJ2-3	CASSFVPADTQYF
TRBV7-3	TRBJ2-7	CASSPGGLLEQYF
TRBV7-3	TRBJ2-5	CASSASGSEETQYF
TRBV13	TRBJ2-7	CASSSEREGRGEQYF
TRBV19	TRBJ2-7	CASSEGQGPYEQYF
TRBV5-1	TRBJ2-1	CASSLGAGGSNEQFF
TRBV6-5	TRBJ1-3	CASTQQVSGNTIYF
TRBV19	TRBJ2-2	CASGELPGELFF
TRBV5-6	TRBJ2-3	CASSLRVNPSTDTQYF
TRBV27	TRBJ2-7	CASSSGSSYEQYF
TRBV2	TRBJ1-5	CASTGGGGSQPQHF
TRBV27	TRBJ1-1	CASSLGQYTEAFF